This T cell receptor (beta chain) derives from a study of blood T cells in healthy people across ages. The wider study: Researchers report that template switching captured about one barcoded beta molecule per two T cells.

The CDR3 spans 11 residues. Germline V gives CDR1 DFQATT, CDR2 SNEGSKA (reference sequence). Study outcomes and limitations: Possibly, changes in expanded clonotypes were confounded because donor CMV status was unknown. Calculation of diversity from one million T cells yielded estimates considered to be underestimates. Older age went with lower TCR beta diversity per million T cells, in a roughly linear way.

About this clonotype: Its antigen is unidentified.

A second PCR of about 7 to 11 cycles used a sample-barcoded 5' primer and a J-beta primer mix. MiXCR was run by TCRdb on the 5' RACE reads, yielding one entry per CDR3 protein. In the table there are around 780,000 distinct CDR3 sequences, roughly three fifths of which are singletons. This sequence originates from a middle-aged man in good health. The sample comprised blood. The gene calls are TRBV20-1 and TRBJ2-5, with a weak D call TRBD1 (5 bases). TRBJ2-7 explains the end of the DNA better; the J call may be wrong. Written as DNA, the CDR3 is TGCAGTGCTACCCAGGGATACGAGCAGTACTTC. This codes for CSATQGYEQYF.